This TCR beta chain originates from a study of blood T cell repertoires in COVID-19. Study-wide context: COVID-19 samples from acute and convalescent phases originated in the United States, Italy and Spain. The cDNA or gDNA used as material had been derived from T cells, B-cell-depleted T cells, or PBMCs.

Seattle patients were enrolled during active infection and followed longitudinally. In the authors' methods: Scientists estimated how many nucleated cells there were by amplifying reference gene primers. Sequencing used immunoSEQ multiplex PCR; TCRdb keeps in-frame clones, though not all of them. The V and J calls and clone size come from that table; D and trimming were worked out from the DNA. The repertoire holds under 250,000 clones, 88% seen once, with roughly 6.7% in the top ten. Sequencing used peripheral blood. The receptor comes from a woman aged 30 to 39 with COVID-19, enrolled during active disease.

The CDR3 nucleotides read TGTGCCAGCTCAGCAGGACAGGGTGGCTCTGGGGCCAACGTCCTGACTTTC. Encoded protein: CASSAGQGGSGANVLTF. The rearrangement uses TRBV18 and TRBJ2-6; 8 bases map to TRBD1. The CDR3 length is 17 residues. Germline CDR1 KGHSH, CDR2 LQKENI. V shed 5 bases and J 0 bases; nucleotides not matched to a gene: 6.